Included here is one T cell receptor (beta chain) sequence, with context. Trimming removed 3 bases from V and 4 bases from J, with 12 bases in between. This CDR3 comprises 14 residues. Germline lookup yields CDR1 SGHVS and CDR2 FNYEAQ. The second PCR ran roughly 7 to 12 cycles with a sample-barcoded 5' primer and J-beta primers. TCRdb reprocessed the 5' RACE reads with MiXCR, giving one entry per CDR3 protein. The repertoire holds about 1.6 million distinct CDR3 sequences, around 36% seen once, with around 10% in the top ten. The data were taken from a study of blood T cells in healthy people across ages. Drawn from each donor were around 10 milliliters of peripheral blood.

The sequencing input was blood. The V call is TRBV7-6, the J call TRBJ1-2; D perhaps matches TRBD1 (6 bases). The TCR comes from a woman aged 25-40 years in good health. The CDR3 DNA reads TGTGCCAGCAGCTTCATAGGGGGGACCTATGGCTACACCTTC. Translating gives CASSFIGGTYGYTF.